The following is a TCR beta chain sequence with its context. This entry is derived from a study of CD8 T cells in Susac syndrome. Reverse transcription used roughly 0.5 to 1 ug RNA and random hexamers. TCRdb ran MiXCR on the immunoSEQ multiplex PCR reads and lists one entry per CDR3 protein. The table includes around 200,000 distinct CDR3 sequences, 90% to 95% detected once. V lost 1 base, J lost 6 bases, and 5 bases stayed unmatched. Per the germline V gene, CDR1 is LNHNV and CDR2 is YYDKDF (reference sequence). This CDR3 has 15 amino acids. The chain is built from TRBV15 and TRBJ2-3; 9 nucleotides agree with TRBD2. This sequence originates from a human donor in good health. Sample: CD4+ T cells from PBMCs. The CDR3 reads CATSRAGLALDTQYF. In nucleotides, the CDR3 is TGTGCCACCAGCAGAGCGGGACTAGCCCTTGATACGCAGTATTTT.